The subject of this entry is one T cell receptor beta chain. The data originate from a study of blood T cell repertoires in COVID-19. Study-level background: Acute-phase and convalescent COVID-19 samples originated in the United States, Italy and Spain. Nucleic acid was either cDNA or gDNA, and it came from T cells, B-cell-depleted T cells, or PBMCs.

The germline CDR1 and CDR2 sequences are SGHVS and FNYEAQ. This CDR3 contains 15 residues. V lost 7 bases to trimming and J lost 7 bases, with 17 bases between them. In the original processing: Counts of nucleated cells, estimated from reference gene primer amplification, were obtained. The protocol was immunoSEQ multiplex PCR, while the TCRdb copy is restricted to in-frame clones and leaves out a portion. V and J calls and clone size are copied from that table; D and trimming were computed from the DNA. The sample lists 50,000 or so clones, around 90% seen once, with approximately 5.9% in the top ten.

The sequence derives from a man between 50 and 59 years old with active COVID-19. The material sequenced was peripheral blood. The chain employs TRBV7-6 and TRBJ1-6; D not resolved. CDR3 nucleotide sequence: TGTGCCAGCACCACCGAGGGATTTGGGAATTCACCCCTCCACTTT. This sequence encodes CASTTEGFGNSPLHF.